The clone carrying this T cell receptor beta chain was picked up many times. This sample is drawn from a study of breast tumors, draining lymph nodes, adjacent tissues. Between the trimmed V and J ends, which lost 6 bases and 6 bases, there was a span of 7 bases. The CDR3 is 11 amino acids. The germline CDR1 and CDR2 sequences are SNHLY and FYNNEI. Using its own MiXCR run on the multiplex PCR reads, TCRdb lists one record per CDR3 protein. The profile shows approximately 11,000 distinct CDR3 sequences, 36% of them singletons. The clonotype originates from a female donor with breast cancer. Some clones in this sample may be carry-over from other donors' samples. The V call is TRBV2, the J call TRBJ2-3, with D perhaps given as TRBD1 or TRBD2 (5 bases each). Input material: breast tumor tissue. DNA for the CDR3: TGTGCCAGCAGCGAGGGGGATACGCAGTATTTT. Amino acids: CASSEGDTQYF.